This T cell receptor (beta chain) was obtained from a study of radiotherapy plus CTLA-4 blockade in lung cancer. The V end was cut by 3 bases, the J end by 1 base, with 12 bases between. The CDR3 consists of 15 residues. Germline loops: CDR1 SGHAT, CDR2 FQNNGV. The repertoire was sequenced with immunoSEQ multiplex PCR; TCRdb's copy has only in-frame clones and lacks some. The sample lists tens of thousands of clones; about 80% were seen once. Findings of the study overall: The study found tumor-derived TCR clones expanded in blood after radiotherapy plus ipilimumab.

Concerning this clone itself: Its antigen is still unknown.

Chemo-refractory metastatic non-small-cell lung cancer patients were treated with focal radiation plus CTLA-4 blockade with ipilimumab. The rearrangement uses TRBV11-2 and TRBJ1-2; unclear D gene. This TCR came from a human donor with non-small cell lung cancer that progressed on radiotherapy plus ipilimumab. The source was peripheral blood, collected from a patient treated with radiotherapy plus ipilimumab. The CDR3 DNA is TGTGCCAGCAGCTTTTCAGGAGCCCTTAACTATGGCTACACCTTC. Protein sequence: CASSFSGALNYGYTF.